This T cell receptor (beta chain) came from a study of a mutant IDH1 vaccine in newly diagnosed glioma. Only in-frame clones appear in the TCRdb table, and some are missing; sequencing was by immunoSEQ multiplex PCR. This sample carries roughly 15,000 clones, roughly nine tenths of them seen once, and the ten largest clones take approximately 10%. As to time point: baseline, week 1 (first vaccination visit). Treatment described: pre-vaccination baseline after standard-of-care therapy. This clone was picked up one time. V lost 5 bases and J lost 2; bases outside the gene matches: 5. This CDR3 spans 15 amino acids. CDR1 and CDR2 (germline): MNHEY, SMNVEV (reference sequence).

The chain links TRBV27 to TRBJ2-7; TRBD2 matches at 11 bases. This TCR derives from a middle-aged woman with glioma. Some clones in this sample may be carry-over from other donors' samples. The source was PBMCs, collected from a glioma patient treated with radiotherapy, temozolomide or both. Here the CDR3 DNA reads TGTGCCAGCAGTCCAGGGACTAGCGGTACCTACGAGCAGTACTTC. This encodes CASSPGTSGTYEQYF.